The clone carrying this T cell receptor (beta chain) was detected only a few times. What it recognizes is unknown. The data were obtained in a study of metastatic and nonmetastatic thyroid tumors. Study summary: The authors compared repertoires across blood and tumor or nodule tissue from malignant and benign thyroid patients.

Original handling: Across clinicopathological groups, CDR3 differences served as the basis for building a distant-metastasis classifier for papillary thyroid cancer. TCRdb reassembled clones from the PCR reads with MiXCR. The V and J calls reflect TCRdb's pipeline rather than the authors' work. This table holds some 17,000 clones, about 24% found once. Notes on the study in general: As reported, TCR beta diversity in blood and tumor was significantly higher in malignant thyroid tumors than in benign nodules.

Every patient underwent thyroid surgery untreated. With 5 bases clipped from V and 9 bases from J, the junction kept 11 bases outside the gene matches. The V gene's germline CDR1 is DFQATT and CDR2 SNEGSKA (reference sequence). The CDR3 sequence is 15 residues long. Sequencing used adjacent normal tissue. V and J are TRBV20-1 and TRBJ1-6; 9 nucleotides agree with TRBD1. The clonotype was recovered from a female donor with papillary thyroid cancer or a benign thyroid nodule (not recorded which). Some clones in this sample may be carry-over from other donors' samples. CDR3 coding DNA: TGCAGTGCTTTAATACAGGGGGCGCGGGCTTCACCCCTCCACTTT. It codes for CSALIQGARASPLHF.